The rows below give T cell receptor beta chains drawn from one sample of a study of CD8+ T cells in alopecia areata. Here immunoSEQ multiplex PCR was the method, and the copy in TCRdb shows in-frame clones only, minus some. Of more than 90,000 clones listed, around 55% are singletons. The sequenced sample was CD8+ T cells sorted from blood, obtained at week 4, from a patient treated with tofacitinib. Source of these receptors: a human donor with alopecia areata. Each CDR3 is given without its conserved first and last residue. Part of the rows lack a size; the others show once, few, many or a class for expanded clones.

clone_size	v_call	j_call	cdr3_aa
.	TRBV7-8	TRBJ2-7	ASSYRDLYEQY
few	TRBV5-1	TRBJ2-7	ASSLAGTATEQY
.	TRBV20-1	TRBJ1-2	SAREAYGYT
.	TRBV4-1	TRBJ2-2	ASSQGQAGLDGELF
.	TRBV4-3	TRBJ2-1	ASSQDRGTANEQF
many	TRBV4-3	TRBJ1-1	ASSQEVNTEAF
.	TRBV4-3	TRBJ1-1	ASSQERQSNTEAF
.	TRBV9	TRBJ2-2	ASSVAGTGELF
.	TRBV5-1	TRBJ2-5	ASSPHGETQY
once	TRBV7-8	TRBJ2-3	ASSLTDGGDTQY
.	TRBV30	TRBJ2-1	AWSPSYEQF
few	TRBV29-1	TRBJ2-5	SVEIDDKETQY
.	TRBV30	TRBJ1-5	AWSYPGQPQPQH
few	TRBV7-9	TRBJ2-2	ASSLAPGELF
.	TRBV2	TRBJ1-5	ASSEGLGVNQPQH
few	TRBV7-2	TRBJ2-7	ASSEAIAHEQY
few	TRBV4-1	TRBJ2-7	ASSQGTGFSSYEQY
few	TRBV7-2	TRBJ2-7	ASTWDRSYEQY
.	TRBV6-5	TRBJ2-5	ASSYGLGVRETQY
.	TRBV7-9	TRBJ1-3	ASSLGAGNTIY
medium-sized	TRBV27	TRBJ2-5	ASSILSGSGDETQY
.	TRBV7-3	TRBJ2-3	ASSLKAAGVTDTQY
.	TRBV27	TRBJ1-6	ASSLSPNSPLH
.	TRBV6-1	TRBJ2-5	ASSEWDLTQETQY
.	TRBV30	TRBJ2-7	AWYSGTGPHEQY
.	TRBV5-6	TRBJ1-5	ASSPGHSNQPQH
once	TRBV27	TRBJ1-1	ASLGQGLTEAF
.	TRBV27	TRBJ2-1	ASSFVAGGYNEQF
.	TRBV5-1	TRBJ1-1	ASSLAGGMTEAF
.	TRBV9	TRBJ2-2	ASSVGQNTGELF
few	TRBV6-5	TRBJ2-7	ASRRVVVAYEQY
.	TRBV29-1	TRBJ2-7	SVIPDQTYEQY
.	TRBV4-1	TRBJ1-2	ASSQIQDTSNYGYT
once	TRBV14	TRBJ2-7	ASSQGRDRGYEQY
.	TRBV7-2	TRBJ2-7	ASSLGAGPQAYEQY
few	TRBV7-6	TRBJ2-1	ASSLLMGTNEQF
.	TRBV7-6	TRBJ2-3	ASSHRGEQGTDTQY
once	TRBV2	TRBJ1-2	ASSDTPRGHYGYT
.	TRBV5-1	TRBJ2-7	ASRRGSYEQY
.	TRBV2	TRBJ2-4	ASYDPRQGLDIQY
.	TRBV15	TRBJ1-1	ATALPGSTEAF
few	TRBV5-6	TRBJ2-1	ASSLFAMGSNEQF
.	TRBV29-1	TRBJ2-7	SGGTSSYEQY
.	TRBV27	TRBJ2-1	ASSLPAYNEQF
few	TRBV10-3	TRBJ2-3	ATGTLSTDTQY